These 21 T cell receptor beta chains were sequenced from one sample in a study of PD-L1 blockade in urothelial cancer. Profiled with immunoSEQ multiplex PCR; TCRdb holds only in-frame clones, not every one. In the table there are about 43,000 clones, more than 70% of which are singletons. The sequencing used PBMCs, collected around atezolizumab (anti-PD-L1) treatment. All receptors come from a woman in her sixties with urothelial cancer.

The rearrangement joins TRBV18 to TRBJ2-5; 8 bases match TRBD2. The germline V gene encodes CDR1 KGHSH and CDR2 LQKENI. The CDR3 consists of 13 residues. V lost 5 bases to trimming and J lost 5 bases; unmatched junction nucleotides: 4. CDR3 amino acids: CASSAGGDETQYF. For the CDR3, the DNA is TGTGCCAGCTCAGCCGGGGGGGATGAGACCCAGTACTTC.

The rearrangement uses TRBV5-4 and TRBJ1-4; perhaps TRBD1 as D (5 bases). V was trimmed by 4 bases and J by 4 bases, leaving 14 bases between them. There are 15 residues in the CDR3. The germline V gene has CDR1 SGHNT and CDR2 YYREEE (reference sequence). CDR3 region: CASSPGDGLNEKLFF. The CDR3, as DNA: TGTGCCAGCAGCCCGGGGGATGGACTTAATGAAAAACTGTTTTTT. The full variable domain, with the rest looked up from reference TRBV5-4 and TRBJ1-4, is ETGVTQSPTHLIKTRGQQVTLRCSSQSGHNTVSWYQQALGQGPQFIFQYYREEENGRGNFPPRFSGLQFPNYSSELNVNALELDDSALYLCASSPGDGLNEKLFFGSGTQLSVL.

This sequence joins TRBV19 and TRBJ2-1; D may be TRBD1 (6 bases). In germline, CDR1 is LNHDA, CDR2 SQIVND (reference sequence). Trimming stripped 7 bases from V and 0 bases from J, with 13 bases between. The CDR3 has 15 residues. The DNA for the CDR3 is TGTGCCAGTACTTCCTTAGGGGGCTCCTACAATGAGCAGTTCTTC. Its protein product is CASTSLGGSYNEQFF.

The V gene is TRBV5-1, the J gene TRBJ2-5; no definite D call. This CDR3 is built from 14 residues. V lost 4 bases and J lost 5, with 15 bases in between. The germline V gene encodes CDR1 SGHRS and CDR2 YFSETQ. The DNA of the CDR3 is TGCGCCAGCAGCCGCACTCCGTCGGAGGAGACCCAGTACTTC. It yields the protein CASSRTPSEETQYF.

This rearrangement joins TRBV2 to TRBJ2-7; perhaps TRBD2 as D (6 bases). The CDR3 length is 14 residues. Deletions cut 5 bases from V and 2 bases from J, with 13 bases between. Looked up from germline, CDR1 is SNHLY and CDR2 is FYNNEI. CDR3 loop: CASSLGTVPYEQYF. The CDR3 DNA reads TGTGCCAGCAGTCTTGGGACTGTTCCCTACGAGCAGTACTTC.

This CDR3 is CASSPGIGAQETQYF. CDR3 coding DNA: TGTGCCAGCTCACCGGGTATTGGGGCCCAAGAGACCCAGTACTTC. This chain connects TRBV18 to TRBJ2-5; D is possibly TRBD1 (5 bases). There are 15 residues in the CDR3. Germline V gene sequence: CDR1 KGHSH, CDR2 LQKENI. Trimming removed 3 bases from V and 1 base from J, with 12 bases in between. Based on the CDR3 plus reference TRBV18 and TRBJ2-5, the full variable domain is NAGVMQNPRHLVRRRGQEARLRCSPMKGHSHVYWYRQLPEEGLKFMVYLQKENIIDESGMPKERFSAEFPKEGPSILRIQQVVRGDSAAYFCASSPGIGAQETQYFGPGTRLLVL.

The gene calls are TRBV11-2 and TRBJ2-5; 11 bases fit TRBD2. The germline CDR1 and CDR2 sequences are SGHAT and FQNNGV. The CDR3 consists of 19 residues. The V segment lost 3 bases and the J segment 5 bases; nucleotides outside the gene matches: 17. CDR3 sequence (DNA): TGTGCCAGCAGCTTCACCGGGACTAGCGGAAATTTGAGGGGGGAGACCCAGTACTTC. It translates to CASSFTGTSGNLRGETQYF. Drawing the rest from reference TRBV11-2 and TRBJ2-5, the complete variable domain is EAGVAQSPRYKIIEKRQSVAFWCNPISGHATLYWYQQILGQGPKLLIQFQNNGVVDDSQLPKDRFSAERLKGVDSTLKIQPAKLEDSAVYLCASSFTGTSGNLRGETQYFGPGTRLLVL.

The chain couples TRBV4-1 to TRBJ2-7, with 8 bases that match TRBD1. V shed 4 bases, J shed 0 bases, and the junction held 5 bases outside the gene matches. Germline values: CDR1 MGHRA, CDR2 YSYEKL. This CDR3 contains 15 residues. Here the CDR3 DNA reads TGCGCCAGCAGCCTCGGGACAGGTAGCTCCTACGAGCAGTACTTC. Protein: CASSLGTGSSYEQYF.

The rearrangement links TRBV13 to TRBJ2-2; 13 nucleotides line up with TRBD2. J was trimmed by 6 bases and V by 5 bases; bases with no gene match: 12. The CDR3 length is 18 residues. Germline CDR1 reads PRHDT; CDR2 reads FYEKMQ (reference sequence). CDR3 nucleotides: TGTGCCAGCAGCCTTTGGACTAGCGGGAGAAGAACCTCCGGGGAGCTGTTTTTT. Translating it yields CASSLWTSGRRTSGELFF. The whole variable domain, remainder taken from reference TRBV13 and TRBJ2-2, is AAGVIQSPRHLIKEKRETATLKCYPIPRHDTVYWYQQGPGQDPQFLISFYEKMQSDKGSIPDRFSAQQFSDYHSELNMSSLELGDSALYFCASSLWTSGRRTSGELFFGEGSRLTVL.

V usage is TRBV7-2 and J usage is TRBJ2-3; D is unclear. CDR1 is SGHTA, CDR2 FQGNSA, per germline. Trimming stripped 0 bases from V and 2 bases from J, with 9 bases between. This CDR3 is 15 amino acids long. The CDR3 is CASSLAKANTDTQYF. CDR3 nucleotides: TGTGCCAGCAGCTTAGCGAAAGCTAACACAGATACGCAGTATTTT.

The chain uses TRBV7-2 and TRBJ2-1; 12 nucleotides line up with TRBD2. This CDR3 is 15 amino acids long. V trimming: 5 bases; J trimming: 4 bases; junction bases outside the gene matches: 3. From germline, CDR1 is SGHTA and CDR2 FQGNSA. Here the CDR3 DNA reads TGTGCCAGCAGCCGTCTAGCGGGGGGGTACAATGAGCAGTTCTTC. This translates into CASSRLAGGYNEQFF.

The V call is TRBV9, the J call TRBJ2-7; the D gene is possibly TRBD1 (5 bases). The germline V gene has CDR1 SGDLS and CDR2 YYNGEE. The CDR3 has 13 amino acids. V was cut by 0 bases and J by 5 bases, with 9 bases left in between. CDR3 bases: TGTGCCAGCAGCGTAGTAGGGGTCGACGAGCAGTACTTC. Its protein is CASSVVGVDEQYF.

The rearrangement links TRBV19 to TRBJ2-7, with D maybe TRBD1 (7 bases). The V end was cut by 5 bases, the J end by 3 bases, with 14 bases between. CDR3 length equals 14 residues. Germline V gene sequence: CDR1 LNHDA, CDR2 SQIVND (reference sequence). In nucleotides, the CDR3 is TGTGCCAGTAGTTCAGGGGGGACAATCTACGAGCAGTACTTC. This encodes CASSSGGTIYEQYF.

The chain joins TRBV4-2 to TRBJ2-3; weak D call: TRBD2 (5 bases). V lost 0 bases, J lost 1 base, and 11 bases lay in between. The CDR3 runs to 16 residues. Germline V CDR1 and CDR2: LGHNA, YNFKEQ. DNA of the CDR3: TGTGCCAGCAGCCAAGATGGCGAGGGAGGCACAGATACGCAGTATTTT. Encoded protein: CASSQDGEGGTDTQYF.

The chain joins TRBV7-8 to TRBJ1-5; the D gene is possibly TRBD1 (6 bases). The CDR3 is 16 residues long. In germline, CDR1 is SGHVS, CDR2 FQNEAQ. Trimming shortened V by 3 bases and J by 3 bases, and 15 bases separated the two germline ends. CDR3 amino acids: CASSFSPGAINQPQHF. The DNA for the CDR3 is TGTGCCAGCAGCTTTAGCCCAGGGGCCATCAATCAGCCCCAGCATTTT. The full variable domain, with the rest looked up from reference TRBV7-8 and TRBJ1-5, is GAGVSQSPRYKVAKRGQDVALRCDPISGHVSLFWYQQALGQGPEFLTYFQNEAQLDKSGLPSDRFFAERPEGSVSTLKIQRTQQEDSAVYLCASSFSPGAINQPQHFGDGTRLSIL.

The chain recombines TRBV6-5 with TRBJ1-2; the match to TRBD1 covers 7 bases. With V trimmed by 7 bases and J by 7 bases, 15 bases remained unmatched. The CDR3 is 15 amino acids. From germline, CDR1 is MNHEY and CDR2 SVGAGI. The CDR3 DNA is TGTGCCAGCACCCGCAGCGCTAGGGGGCTCTTTGGCTACACCTTC. Translated: CASTRSARGLFGYTF.

The chain has TRBV29-1 and TRBJ2-2, with a weak D call TRBD2 (5 bases). The CDR3 runs to 13 residues. The V and J ends lost 3 bases and 4 bases respectively, with 9 bases between them. From germline, CDR1 is SQVTM and CDR2 ANQGSEA. This CDR3 reads CSVDRGTTGELFF. CDR3 coding DNA: TGCAGCGTTGATCGGGGTACCACCGGGGAGCTGTTTTTT.

This clone was observed once. The chain links TRBV6-1 to TRBJ2-7, with TRBD2 matching over 7 bases. Trimming at V came to 4 bases and at J to 3 bases, leaving 9 bases not matched to a gene. Germline-derived CDR1 and CDR2 are MNHNS and SASEGT. This CDR3 spans 15 amino acids. The CDR3 protein is CASSGGGLTFYEQYF. CDR3 coding DNA: TGTGCCAGCAGTGGGGGGGGACTAACCTTCTACGAGCAGTACTTC.

This clone was counted between two and nine times. The CDR3 region is CSAGDGYTF. The CDR3 DNA reads as TGCAGTGCCGGGGATGGCTACACCTTC. The rearrangement uses TRBV20-1 and TRBJ1-2, with D hard to call. The CDR3 loop spans 9 amino acids. The ends were cut back, 6 bases at V and 6 bases at J, with 5 bases in the middle. Germline lookup yields CDR1 DFQATT and CDR2 SNEGSKA (reference sequence).

The chain carries TRBV9 and TRBJ1-6; a possible D gene is TRBD1 (6 bases). The CDR3 consists of 14 residues. The V gene lost 1 base and the J gene lost 5 bases, with 7 bases spanning the gap. Germline CDR1 SGDLS, CDR2 YYNGEE. For the CDR3, the DNA is TGTGCCAGCAGCGTAACAGGGAATAATTCACCCCTCCACTTT. Its protein product is CASSVTGNNSPLHF.

V is TRBV27 and J is TRBJ2-3; tentative D call: TRBD1 (6 bases). Deletions cut 6 bases from V and 9 bases from J, with 13 bases between. The V gene's germline CDR1 is MNHEY and CDR2 SMNVEV (reference sequence). This CDR3 is built from 12 residues. Here the CDR3 DNA reads TGTGCCAGCAGCCTCAGGGGTTTCACGCAGTATTTT. Encoded protein: CASSLRGFTQYF.